What follows are 21 T cell receptor beta chains derived from one specimen sequenced in a study of blood T cell repertoires in COVID-19. Profiling relied on immunoSEQ multiplex PCR, and the TCRdb table lists in-frame clones only, not all of them. Of nearly 110,000 clones listed, roughly 90% are singletons. Material: peripheral blood. The receptors derive from a middle-aged man with active or convalescent COVID-19.

V is TRBV10-1 and J is TRBJ1-1; possible D gene TRBD1, 5 bases. V was clipped by 6 bases and J by 1 base, with 12 bases between them. The CDR3 has 14 amino acids. Looked up from germline, CDR1 is WNHNN and CDR2 is SYGVQD (reference sequence). CDR3 coding DNA: TGCGCCAGCAGCGCTAATACAGGGAACACTGAAGCTTTCTTT. Encoded protein: CASSANTGNTEAFF.

The chain employs TRBV14 and TRBJ1-1; D not resolved. Looked up from germline, CDR1 is SGHDN and CDR2 is FVKESK. This CDR3 is 14 amino acids long. The germline V and J ends were trimmed by 8 bases and 3 bases, with 16 bases remaining between them. For the CDR3, the DNA is TGTGCCAGCGTACGACTTTTGAGGGACACTGAAGCTTTCTTT. Its protein product is CASVRLLRDTEAFF.

The CDR3 sequence is CAWSVRGESPLHF. In DNA, the CDR3 is TGTGCCTGGAGTGTACGGGGGGAGTCACCCCTCCACTTT. The chain links TRBV30 to TRBJ1-6; a weak D match, TRBD1 (5 bases). V was cut by 0 bases and J by 10 bases, with 10 bases left in between. The CDR3 loop spans 13 amino acids. Looked up from germline, CDR1 is GTSNPN and CDR2 is SVGIG (reference sequence).

This sequence joins TRBV6-1 and TRBJ2-7; the match to TRBD1 covers 7 bases. This CDR3 contains 15 residues. Losses at the gene ends were 2 bases for V and 1 base for J; bases not matched to a gene: 5. Germline CDR1 reads MNHNS; CDR2 reads SASEGT. This CDR3 is CASSEMGQLSYEQYF. The CDR3 nucleotides read TGTGCCAGCAGTGAAATGGGACAGTTGTCCTACGAGCAGTACTTC.

The chain links TRBV3-1 (or the pseudogene TRBV3-2) to TRBJ2-2, with TRBD1 as a possible D gene (6 bases). This CDR3 is built from 14 residues. Trimming removed 2 bases at V and 3 bases at J, with 7 bases between. Germline V gene sequence: CDR1 LGHDT, CDR2 YNNKEL (reference sequence). The DNA for the CDR3 is TGTGCCAGCAGCCAACAGGGGTACACCGGGGAGCTGTTTTTT. Translation gives CASSQQGYTGELFF.

This clone appeared a single time. The rearrangement links TRBV27 to TRBJ2-7, with D perhaps TRBD1 (5 bases). CDR3 size: 15 residues. V dropped 5 bases and J dropped 6 bases, with 20 bases sitting between them. The germline CDR1 and CDR2 sequences are MNHEY and SMNVEV (reference sequence). CDR3 DNA: TGTGCCAGCAGTGCATTTAGGACAACGCACCTCGAGCAGTACTTC. Translating gives CASSAFRTTHLEQYF.

The chain uses TRBV5-1 and TRBJ2-3; D may be TRBD1 (6 bases). Germline V gene data show CDR1 as SGHRS and CDR2 as YFSETQ. V dropped 3 bases and J dropped 2 bases, with 13 bases sitting between them. The CDR3 is 15 residues long. The CDR3 DNA is TGCGCCAGCAGCTCGCAAGGGACAATCACAGATACGCAGTATTTT. Amino acids: CASSSQGTITDTQYF.

The J gene is TRBJ2-3, the V gene TRBV11-2, with 10 bases aligning to TRBD1. CDR1 is SGHAT, CDR2 FQNNGV, per germline. The CDR3 contains 18 residues. Trimming at V came to 4 bases and at J to 3 bases, leaving 13 bases not matched to a gene. The CDR3 region is CASSSDRGLRVVTDTQYF. CDR3 bases: TGTGCCAGCAGCTCAGACAGGGGGCTGAGGGTTGTGACAGATACGCAGTATTTT.

V and J are TRBV6-2 or TRBV6-3 and TRBJ2-7; possibly TRBD1 for D (5 bases). This CDR3 has 14 residues. V was clipped by 6 bases and J by 1 base, with 13 bases between them. Germline CDR1 MNHEY, CDR2 SVGEGT. CDR3 protein: CASSRQILSYEQYF. The CDR3 nucleotides are TGTGCCAGCAGCAGACAGATCCTTTCCTACGAGCAGTACTTC.

The rearrangement links TRBV7-3 to TRBJ1-1, with D tentatively TRBD1 (6 bases). The CDR3 is made up of 14 amino acids. Germline CDR1 is SGHTA and CDR2 is FQGTGA. Deletions cut 4 bases from V and 1 base from J, with 10 bases between. This CDR3 is CASSSQGGNTEAFF. For the CDR3, the DNA is TGTGCCAGCAGCTCGCAAGGGGGGAACACTGAAGCTTTCTTT.

This clone has a single count. J is TRBJ1-6 and V is TRBV19, with 7 bases that match TRBD1. Looked up from germline, CDR1 is LNHDA and CDR2 is SQIVND (reference sequence). J was trimmed by 7 bases and V by 4 bases; bases with no gene match: 10. The CDR3 spans 16 residues. The CDR3 loop reads CASSTYAGTVNSPLHF. CDR3 coding DNA: TGTGCCAGTAGTACTTATGCCGGGACAGTAAATTCACCCCTCCACTTT.

This chain joins TRBV30 and TRBJ1-2; D might be TRBD1 (6 bases). The CDR3 runs 13 residues. The germline CDR1 and CDR2 sequences are GTSNPN and SVGIG (reference sequence). V lost 3 bases and J lost 6, with 14 bases in between. CDR3 protein: CAWRRLTGDGYTF. The CDR3 nucleotides are TGTGCCTGGAGGAGGTTGACAGGAGATGGCTACACCTTC.

This chain links TRBV18 with TRBJ1-6, with D possibly TRBD1 on 5 matching bases. The CDR3 spans 15 residues. Trimming shortened V by 6 bases and J by 3 bases, and 12 bases separated the two germline ends. Germline V CDR1 and CDR2: KGHSH, LQKENI. CDR3 nucleotide sequence: TGTGCCAGCTCGCTGCAGGGCGACTATAATTCACCCCTCCACTTT. Its protein product is CASSLQGDYNSPLHF.

The count of this clone is one. The gene calls are TRBV9 and TRBJ2-7; TRBD1 matches 7 bases. The CDR3 length is 14 residues. Germline CDR1 and CDR2: SGDLS and YYNGEE. V shed 3 bases and J 5 bases; nucleotides not matched to a gene: 8. The CDR3 sequence: CASSALTGFDEQYF. In nucleotides, the CDR3 is TGTGCCAGCAGCGCCTTGACAGGGTTCGACGAGCAGTACTTC.

A few counts support this clone. The chain recombines TRBV18 with TRBJ2-6; D might be TRBD1 (6 bases). The length of the CDR3 is 17 residues. The V end lost 4 bases, the J end lost 0 bases, and 13 bases lay between the germline ends. Germline V gene data show CDR1 as KGHSH and CDR2 as LQKENI. CDR3 coding DNA: TGTGCCAGCTCACGAAATGACAGGATCTCTGGGGCCAACGTCCTGACTTTC. Protein product: CASSRNDRISGANVLTF. Full variable domain (missing parts from reference TRBV18 and TRBJ2-6): NAGVMQNPRHLVRRRGQEARLRCSPMKGHSHVYWYRQLPEEGLKFMVYLQKENIIDESGMPKERFSAEFPKEGPSILRIQQVVRGDSAAYFCASSRNDRISGANVLTFGAGSRLTVL.

The rearrangement uses TRBV9 and TRBJ2-7; 12 positions match TRBD2. The ends lost 4 bases at V and 4 bases at J; junction bases unmatched: 9. Germline V gene lookup returns CDR1 SGDLS and CDR2 YYNGEE. This CDR3 spans 16 amino acids. For the CDR3, the DNA is TGTGCCAGCAGCCCCCGACTAGCGGGAGAAGGGTACGAGCAGTACTTC. Translating gives CASSPRLAGEGYEQYF. Looking up the rest from reference TRBV9 and TRBJ2-7 gives the full variable domain: DSGVTQTPKHLITATGQRVTLRCSPRSGDLSVYWYQQSLDQGLQFLIQYYNGEERAKGNILERFSAQQFPDLHSELNLSSLELGDSALYFCASSPRLAGEGYEQYFGPGTRLTVT.

The chain uses TRBV5-4 and TRBJ2-1; TRBD2 matches 10 bases. The CDR3 covers 15 residues. Trimming took 0 bases from V and 4 from J; bases not matched to a gene: 1. Germline V CDR1 and CDR2: SGHNT, YYREEE (reference sequence). The CDR3 DNA follows: TGTGCCAGCAGCTTGGGTAGCGGGAGGTACAATGAGCAGTTCTTC. Protein product: CASSLGSGRYNEQFF.

The chain recombines TRBV3-1 (or the pseudogene TRBV3-2) with TRBJ1-6; TRBD1 matches 8 bases. This CDR3 region has 16 residues. V was clipped by 3 bases and J by 8 bases; unmatched bases: 9. Germline CDR1 LGHDT, CDR2 YNNKEL (reference sequence). The CDR3 spells CASSHWGQVGDSPLHF. The CDR3 DNA follows: TGTGCCAGCAGCCACTGGGGACAGGTGGGAGATTCACCCCTCCACTTT.

This chain connects TRBV5-8 to TRBJ1-1; D is ambiguous. Trimming stripped 6 bases from V and 0 bases from J, with 18 bases between. The germline CDR1 and CDR2 sequences are SGHTS and YDEGEE. This CDR3 is 16 amino acids long. CDR3 amino acids: CASTRSGGFMNTEAFF. The DNA for the CDR3 is TGTGCCAGCACCCGATCGGGTGGGTTTATGAACACTGAAGCTTTCTTT.

The gene calls are TRBV28 and TRBJ1-2; the D is unclear. V lost 3 bases and J lost 5, with 7 bases in between. This CDR3 region has 12 residues. Germline V gene sequence: CDR1 MDHEN, CDR2 SYDVKM. CDR3 loop: CASSLGGYGYTF. The CDR3 DNA follows: TGTGCCAGCAGTTTGGGAGGTTATGGCTACACCTTC.

As DNA, the CDR3 is TGTGCCAGCAGCTTATCCAGGGGTGGCTATGGCTACACCTTC. It codes for CASSLSRGGYGYTF. The chain employs TRBV7-8 and TRBJ1-2; perhaps TRBD1 as D (6 bases). In germline, CDR1 is SGHVS, CDR2 FQNEAQ. The CDR3 contains 14 residues. V was clipped by 2 bases and J by 4 bases, with 11 bases between them.